This T cell receptor (beta chain) emerged from a study of PD-1 blockade in classical Hodgkin lymphoma (dated by TCRdb to 2018 to 2020). Regarding the study in general: Nivolumab dosing was 3 mg/kg intravenously every 2 weeks, continuing until either disease progression or unacceptable toxicity. To define a peripheral blood immune signature of response to PD-1 blockade in classical Hodgkin lymphoma, the study combined TCR beta sequencing with CyTOF. Points the paper makes about the study in general: By C4D1, a significant rise was seen in CD4+ TCR diversity but not in CD8+ TCR diversity (p=0.0027 vs p=0.16), and the rise was most apparent among complete responders (p=0.02). The study was limited to a single clinical trial cohort, and causes of repertoire differences, possibly disease activity or prior therapy, remained undefined. Baseline diversity similar to that of newly diagnosed patients was observed in trial patients achieving complete response, whereas significantly lower diversity was observed in partial responders and progressors. Patients starting nivolumab less than 1 year after ASCT had lower diversity and were excluded from later analyses to avoid confounding by immune reconstitution. Baseline TCR diversity was reported to be lower in newly diagnosed patients than in healthy donors, and even lower in relapsed/refractory patients.

The time point label corresponds to: cycle 4 day 1 (C4D1), after more than five weeks of nivolumab. Every trial patient had relapsed after autologous stem cell transplantation, and cohorts A, B and C differed in prior brentuximab vedotin exposure. CD4+ T cells were purified from thawed PBMCs by magnetic negative selection with a Miltenyi CD4+ T cell isolation kit. The trial cohort included roughly 60 patients with relapsed/refractory classical Hodgkin lymphoma, and each patient had a best overall response of complete response, partial response or progressive disease. Single-agent nivolumab was administered to trial patients in the multi-cohort phase II CheckMate 205 trial. An independent review committee assessed best overall response by applying the 2007 International Working Group response criteria. Trial PBMCs were collected just before the start of nivolumab (C1D1) and during therapy at cycle 2 day 1 and cycle 4 day 1. Peripheral blood was collected in 8 mL Vacutainer Cell Preparation Tubes, from which PBMCs were isolated by centrifugation and then cryopreserved. Purified CD4+ and CD8+ fractions were generated only in cases for which an additional PBMC sample was available. On LS columns in a quadroMACS separator, the magnetically labelled cells were depleted, and the flow-through was collected as the purified fraction.

The germline V gene encodes CDR1 SGHKS and CDR2 YYEKEE (reference sequence). After removal of 4 bases from V and 1 base from J, the junction retains 7 bases not matched to a gene. Counted from cysteine to phenylalanine, this CDR3 has 15 amino acids. CDR3 DNA only is kept here, 45 bases in frame from base 1. The Qiagen DNeasy kit was used to extract genomic DNA from unsorted PBMCs and from the negatively selected CD4+ and CD8+ fractions. Amplification of TCR beta CDR3 regions was done by immunoSEQ multiplex PCR with primers that anneal to V and J segments. Amplification bias was minimized using a synthetic immune receptor repertoire, and residual bias was removed computationally after sequencing. As for the authors' bioinformatics: Custom Python scripts were used to quantify repertoire diversity as the Shannon entropy index. Unsorted, CD4+ and CD8+ repertoires were analyzed separately, except for combined analyses in which CD4+ and CD8+ sequences were merged in silico. A clone counted as expanded when the clone's frequency after treatment rose at least 2-fold relative to C1D1, and clones undetected at baseline were given a pseudocount of 0.5. Clones with 0 or 1 copy at C1D1 were classified as singleton clones, and clones with 2 or more copies were classified as non-singleton clones. Clones expanded in unsorted samples were annotated as CD4+, CD8+ or unknown by matching protein sequences in sorted samples from the same patient. Wilcoxon tests on paired samples were used to test diversity changes from C1D1 to C4D1. The table comes from immuneACCESS by way of TCRdb, which keeps in-frame sequences with V and J called. Part of the clones is missing from these tables; in studies checked, under half for an unresolved V gene and the rest for unknown reasons. The DNA gave D and trimming, while V, J and clone size come from that table. The sample table contains around 25,000 clones; only one count was recorded for around 75% of them. The ten largest account for 2.5% to 3.5% of the sample.

To note about this clone: The antigen this receptor binds is unknown. No much larger clonotype is one base removed from it; base qualities were not supplied.

The TCR was taken from a human donor with classical Hodgkin lymphoma. The chain is made from TRBV5-5 and TRBJ2-7; 8 of the junction bases match TRBD1. Here the sequenced sample was CD4+ T cells from blood, taken before the fourth cycle of nivolumab. The sequenced DNA: TGTGCCAGCAGCGAATGGAACAGGGGGTCCTACGAGCAGTACTTC. It specifies CASSEWNRGSYEQYF. Reference TRBV5-5 and TRBJ2-7 proteins supply the regions before and after the CDR3; the full variable domain is: DAGVTQSPTHLIKTRGQQVTLRCSPISGHKSVSWYQQVLGQGPQFIFQYYEKEERGRGNFPDRFSARQFPNYSSELNVNALLLGDSALYLCASSEWNRGSYEQYFGPGTRLTVT.